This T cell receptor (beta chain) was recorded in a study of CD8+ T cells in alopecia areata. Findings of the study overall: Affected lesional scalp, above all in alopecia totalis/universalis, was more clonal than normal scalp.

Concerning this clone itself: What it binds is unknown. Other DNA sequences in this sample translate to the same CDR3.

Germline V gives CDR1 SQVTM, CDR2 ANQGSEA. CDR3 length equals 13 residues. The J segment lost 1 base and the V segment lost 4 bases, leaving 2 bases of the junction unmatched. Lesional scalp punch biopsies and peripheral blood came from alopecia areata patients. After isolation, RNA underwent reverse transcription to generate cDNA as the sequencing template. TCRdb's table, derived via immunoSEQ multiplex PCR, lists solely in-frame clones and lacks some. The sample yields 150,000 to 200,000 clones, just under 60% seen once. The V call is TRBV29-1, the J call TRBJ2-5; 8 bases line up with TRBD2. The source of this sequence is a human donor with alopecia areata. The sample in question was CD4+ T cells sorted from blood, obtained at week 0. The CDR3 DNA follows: TGCAGCGTTGGGGGGACTAGCCAAGAGACCCAGTACTTC. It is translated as CSVGGTSQETQYF.